This T cell receptor beta chain was documented in a study of human T cells and chemical hapten exposure. At the level of the study: Minor volume differences among pooled libraries chiefly drove per-sample TCR yield variation.

Overall study findings and caveats: Sensitizing to DPC left TCRs with a frequency above 1 in 1000 unaltered.

Germline V gene sequence: CDR1 LGHNA, CDR2 YNFKEQ. Trimming left V 1 base short and J 3 bases short, with 7 bases between. The CDR3 sequence is 15 residues long. Comments on this clonotype: The antigen remains undetermined.

The library put unique molecular identifiers onto individual cDNA molecules. Each CDR3 protein is one row after TCRdb ran MiXCR on the reads. Among about 120,000 distinct CDR3 sequences listed, about 8.9% were seen once. It was unfractionated whole blood from which total RNA was extracted. The TCR comes from a human donor in good health. Some clones in this sample may be carry-over from other donors' samples. The sequencing input was whole blood. This sequence joins TRBV4-2 and TRBJ1-6, with TRBD1 as a possible D gene (5 bases). CDR3 sequence reads: CASSQGDLYNSPLHF. The CDR3 DNA reads TGTGCCAGCAGCCAAGGGGACCTCTATAATTCACCCCTCCACTTT.